These T cell receptor beta chains were read from a single sample in a study of blood T cell repertoires in COVID-19. This table comes from immunoSEQ multiplex PCR, and its TCRdb copy is limited to in-frame clones, with some not included. The table includes around 230,000 clones, 85% to 90% detected once. Sample: peripheral blood. The receptor set was obtained from a man in his fifties with COVID-19, enrolled during active disease. Both conserved end residues are part of each CDR3. The D gene is left open where the match is weak. Some rows have no size entry. The others give once, few or many, or a class for an expanded clone.

len	j_gene	v_gene	abundance	d_gene	CDR3nt	CDR3aa
14	TRBJ1-2	TRBV27	.	TRBD1	TGTGCCAGCAGTCACAGGGGATCTAACTATGGCTACACCTTC	CASSHRGSNYGYTF
13	TRBJ1-2	TRBV12-3/TRBV12-4	once	.	TGTGCCAGCAAGGGGCGGGAAGGGTACGGCTACACCTTC	CASKGREGYGYTF
14	TRBJ1-3	TRBV10-2	.	.	TGCGCCAGCAGTAGTACCAGGCCCGGAAACACCATATATTTT	CASSSTRPGNTIYF
13	TRBJ1-1	TRBV19	.	.	TGTGCCAGTAGTAAAGGAGGGAACACTGAAGCTTTCTTT	CASSKGGNTEAFF
17	TRBJ2-6	TRBV7-2	.	.	TGTGCCAGCAGCCCCCCTGTAGGGGGCTCTGGGGCCAACGTCCTGACTTTC	CASSPPVGGSGANVLTF
15	TRBJ2-7	TRBV9	.	.	TGTGCCAGCAGCGACGGCCCCGGCGGGGTGTACGAGCAGTACTTC	CASSDGPGGVYEQYF
14	TRBJ1-1	TRBV19	.	.	TGTGCCAGTAGTATAGACAGGGGCGGCACTGAAGCTTTCTTT	CASSIDRGGTEAFF
13	TRBJ1-1	TRBV6-5	once	.	TGTGCCAGCAGTAACCCACAGAACACTGAAGCTTTCTTT	CASSNPQNTEAFF
16	TRBJ2-7	TRBV28	.	TRBD2	TGTGCCAGCAGTTTAATACTAGCGGGGGGTCATTACGAGCAGTACTTC	CASSLILAGGHYEQYF
15	TRBJ2-3	TRBV9	.	TRBD2	TGTGCCAGCAGCGCCCTTAGCGGGAGCGCAGATACGCAGTATTTT	CASSALSGSADTQYF
17	TRBJ2-6	TRBV9	.	TRBD1	TGTGCCAGCAGCGAGGACAGGGCTCCCTCTGGGGCCAACGTCCTGACTTTC	CASSEDRAPSGANVLTF
16	TRBJ1-5	TRBV15	.	.	TGTGCCACCAGCGTAACAGGTAGTTATAGCAATCAGCCCCAGCATTTT	CATSVTGSYSNQPQHF
15	TRBJ2-3	TRBV7-6	.	TRBD2	TGTGCCAGCAGCTTATTGAGCGGGAGGGTAGATACGCAGTATTTT	CASSLLSGRVDTQYF
13	TRBJ2-7	TRBV27	.	.	TGTGCCAGCAGTTTATACAGTTCCTACGAGCAGTACTTC	CASSLYSSYEQYF
16	TRBJ2-7	TRBV6-5	.	TRBD1	TGTGCCAGCAGTTACACGGGGACAGGGAGGGTGTACGAGCAGTACTTC	CASSYTGTGRVYEQYF
16	TRBJ2-5	TRBV28	.	.	TGTGCCAGCAGTCGGGCAGGGATCGACAATCAAGAGACCCAGTACTTC	CASSRAGIDNQETQYF
16	TRBJ2-7	TRBV6-6	.	TRBD2	TGTGCCAGCAGTGTGGGGCTAGCGGGGCTCTCCTACGAGCAGTACTTC	CASSVGLAGLSYEQYF
16	TRBJ1-6	TRBV6-5	.	.	TGTGCCAGCAGTTACTCAAGGGGCCTTTATAATTCACCCCTCCACTTT	CASSYSRGLYNSPLHF
13	TRBJ2-5	TRBV29-1	.	.	TGCAGCGTTGCAGGGACATCTCAAGAGACCCAGTACTTC	CSVAGTSQETQYF
15	TRBJ2-2	TRBV18	.	.	TGTGCCAGCTCACCCCCGGGGACAATCACCGGGGAGCTGTTTTTT	CASSPPGTITGELFF
15	TRBJ2-7	TRBV27	.	TRBD2	TGTGCCAGCAGGTCCACCCTAGCGGGGGCTTACGAGCAGTACTTC	CASRSTLAGAYEQYF
13	TRBJ2-7	TRBV28	.	TRBD1	TGTGCCAGCAGTTACGGACAGGGCTACGAGCAGTACTTC	CASSYGQGYEQYF
15	TRBJ1-1	TRBV7-2	.	.	TGTGCCAGCAGCTTAGCGGGCAGGGAAGTCACTGAAGCTTTCTTT	CASSLAGREVTEAFF
14	TRBJ2-5	TRBV7-2	.	TRBD2	TGTGCCAGCAGCCCTACTAGCGGGAGGGAGACCCAGTACTTC	CASSPTSGRETQYF
15	TRBJ1-1	TRBV5-1	.	.	TGCGCCAGCAGCTTGGCCTCGACAGGGAACACTGAAGCTTTCTTT	CASSLASTGNTEAFF